The next 29 T cell receptor beta chains were all read from a single sample in a study of human T cells and chemical hapten exposure. Time point of the sample: patch test 3, about 24 weeks after DPC sensitization. The treatment was: therapeutic diphenylcyclopropenone sensitization with weekly scalp DPC. TCRdb re-derived calls from the RACE reads in MiXCR, one entry per CDR3 protein. The sample records fewer than 200,000 distinct CDR3 sequences, 28% being singletons. Here the sequenced sample was whole blood, taken in connection with sensitization to the hapten diphenylcyclopropenone (DPC). All receptors come from a woman between 18 and 30 years old with alopecia areata. Some clones in this sample may be carry-over from other donors' samples.

This chain connects TRBV11-2 to TRBJ2-1; D is tentatively TRBD1 or TRBD2 (6 bases each). Between the trimmed V and J ends, which lost 3 bases and 3 bases, there was a span of 15 bases. The germline V gene encodes CDR1 SGHAT and CDR2 FQNNGV. CDR3 size: 16 residues. This CDR3 reads CASSLGRGAIYNEQFF. CDR3 coding DNA: TGTGCCAGCAGCTTGGGTAGGGGGGCGATCTACAATGAGCAGTTCTTC. The full variable domain, completed using reference TRBV11-2 and TRBJ2-1, is EAGVAQSPRYKIIEKRQSVAFWCNPISGHATLYWYQQILGQGPKLLIQFQNNGVVDDSQLPKDRFSAERLKGVDSTLKIQPAKLEDSAVYLCASSLGRGAIYNEQFFGPGTRLTVL.

This clonotype was seen a handful of times. The CDR3, as DNA: TGTGCCAGCAGCCAAGGGACTAGCGCCTACAATGAGCAGTTCTTC. Translation: CASSQGTSAYNEQFF. This chain links TRBV7-9 with TRBJ2-1; the match to TRBD2 covers 10 bases. CDR3 size: 15 residues. From germline, CDR1 is SEHNR and CDR2 FQNEAQ (reference sequence). Losses at the gene ends were 5 bases for V and 2 bases for J; bases not matched to a gene: 3.

In its sample, this clonotype was seen many times. The gene calls are TRBV9 and TRBJ1-6, with no clear D. The CDR3 consists of 13 residues. The V and J ends lost 5 bases and 8 bases respectively, with 11 bases between them. From germline, CDR1 is SGDLS and CDR2 YYNGEE. The CDR3 DNA sequence: TGTGCCAGCAGATTCTCCTGGGATTCACCCCTCCACTTT. As protein: CASRFSWDSPLHF.

The chain combines TRBV4-3 with TRBJ1-6; 10 bases line up with TRBD1. V trimming: 0 bases; J trimming: 7 bases; junction bases outside the gene matches: 6. CDR1 and CDR2 from the germline V gene are LGHNA and YSLEER. This CDR3 has 17 residues. The CDR3 here is CASSQEVPGQGNSPLHF. CDR3 DNA: TGCGCCAGCAGCCAAGAAGTACCGGGACAGGGGAATTCACCCCTCCACTTT.

This clonotype was recorded once. The chain uses TRBV9 and TRBJ2-1; D might be TRBD2 (5 bases). The V end lost 0 bases, the J end lost 6 bases, and 10 bases lay between the germline ends. This CDR3 is built from 14 residues. Germline CDR1 reads SGDLS; CDR2 reads YYNGEE. For the CDR3, the DNA is TGTGCCAGCAGCGTAGACGGACTTTCCAATGAGCAGTTCTTC. Its protein is CASSVDGLSNEQFF.

This clonotype was counted only a few times. The V call is TRBV4-2, the J call TRBJ1-1; D is unresolved. Germline assignment: CDR1 LGHNA and CDR2 YNFKEQ. This CDR3 is built from 14 residues. Trimming removed 0 bases from V and 1 base from J, with 6 bases in between. This chain's CDR3 is CASSQEVTNTEAFF. The CDR3 nucleotides are TGTGCCAGCAGCCAAGAAGTCACGAACACTGAAGCTTTCTTT.

The CDR3 sequence: CASSPNRVISTGELFF. As DNA, the CDR3 is TGCGCCAGCAGCCCGAACAGGGTAATTTCAACCGGGGAGCTGTTTTTT. The gene calls are TRBV5-1 and TRBJ2-2; maybe TRBD1 (6 bases). CDR1 and CDR2 from the germline V gene are SGHRS and YFSETQ. V gave up 4 bases and J gave up 5 bases, with 18 bases separating them. CDR3 size: 16 residues. Looking up the rest from reference TRBV5-1 and TRBJ2-2 gives the full variable domain: KAGVTQTPRYLIKTRGQQVTLSCSPISGHRSVSWYQQTPGQGLQFLFEYFSETQRNKGNFPGRFSGRQFSNSRSEMNVSTLELGDSALYLCASSPNRVISTGELFFGEGSRLTVL.

The sample holds a few counts of this clonotype. V usage is TRBV4-1 and J usage is TRBJ2-1; 7 bases match TRBD2. The ends lost 1 base at V and 6 bases at J; junction bases unmatched: 15. The CDR3 extends over 18 amino acids. CDR1 is MGHRA and CDR2 is YSYEKL in the germline V gene. For the CDR3, the DNA is TGCGCCAGCAGCCAAGGGGGAGCGGGGAGATCCCCTTTCAATGAGCAGTTCTTC. It yields the protein CASSQGGAGRSPFNEQFF.

The chain links TRBV7-6 to TRBJ1-1; the match to TRBD1 covers 7 bases. Germline lookup yields CDR1 SGHVS and CDR2 FNYEAQ. J gave up 2 bases and V 0 bases, and 0 bases lay outside the gene matches. CDR3 size: 14 residues. The CDR3, as DNA: TGTGCCAGCAGCTTAGCAGGGGGCAACACTGAAGCTTTCTTT. This sequence encodes CASSLAGGNTEAFF.

This clonotype was counted a few times. The chain combines TRBV7-2 with TRBJ2-3, with D perhaps TRBD1 or TRBD2 (5 bases each). The V gene lost 0 bases and the J gene lost 9 bases, with 13 bases spanning the gap. The CDR3 spans 14 residues. Germline V gene lookup returns CDR1 SGHTA and CDR2 FQGNSA. The CDR3 reads CASSLATLEGTQYF. The CDR3 DNA is TGTGCCAGCAGCTTAGCTACCCTAGAGGGGACGCAGTATTTT.

The chain links TRBV15 to TRBJ2-7; possible D gene TRBD2, 6 bases. V was trimmed by 1 base and J by 3 bases, leaving 10 bases between them. Germline CDR1 LNHNV, CDR2 YYDKDF (reference sequence). The length of the CDR3 is 14 residues. The CDR3 DNA sequence: TGTGCCACCAGCAGAGGGGTGGGGGGCTACGAGCAGTACTTC. Protein sequence: CATSRGVGGYEQYF.

This sequence joins TRBV2 and TRBJ1-2; TRBD1 matches 7 bases. CDR3 length equals 15 residues. J gave up 1 base and V 2 bases, and 4 bases lay outside the gene matches. CDR1 and CDR2 (germline): SNHLY, FYNNEI. The CDR3 is CASSESTGNNYGYTF. The CDR3, as DNA: TGTGCCAGCAGTGAATCGACAGGGAATAACTATGGCTACACCTTC.

This clonotype was recorded a few times. V usage is TRBV30 and J usage is TRBJ2-7, with no clear D. CDR1 and CDR2 from the germline V gene are GTSNPN and SVGIG (reference sequence). V lost 3 bases to trimming and J lost 0 bases, with 9 bases between them. The length of the CDR3 is 13 residues. CDR3 sequence (DNA): TGTGCCTGGAGGCCCGAGACCTCCTACGAGCAGTACTTC. It specifies CAWRPETSYEQYF.

The J gene is TRBJ2-1, the V gene TRBV21-1; TRBD1, the table's D call, lacks a check against the DNA. TRBV21-1 is a pseudogene locus. This CDR3 spans 14 amino acids. The CDR3 region has the DNA TGTGCCAGCACTCCACAGGGGGACTACTATGAGCAGTTCTTC. This gives the protein CASTPQGDYYEQFF.

This clonotype was seen more than once but under ten times. V and J are TRBV29-1 and TRBJ1-5; TRBD1 is a possible D gene (5 bases). Germline V gene sequence: CDR1 SQVTM, CDR2 ANQGSEA. The V end was cut by 6 bases, the J end by 2 bases, with 14 bases between. CDR3 length equals 14 residues. CDR3: CSVGGPSGNQPQHF. CDR3 in DNA: TGCAGCGTGGGGGGTCCTAGTGGCAATCAGCCCCAGCATTTT. Together with reference TRBV29-1 and TRBJ1-5, the CDR3 gives the full variable domain: SAVISQKPSRDICQRGTSLTIQCQVDSQVTMMFWYRQQPGQSLTLIATANQGSEATYESGFVIDKFPISRPNLTFSTLTVSNMSPEDSSIYLCSVGGPSGNQPQHFGDGTRLSIL.

This clonotype appeared a few times. V and J are TRBV15 and TRBJ1-6, with unresolved D. The CDR3 contains 16 residues. CDR1 is LNHNV, CDR2 YYDKDF, per germline (reference sequence). V lost 1 base to trimming and J lost 9 bases, with 16 bases between them. CDR3 protein: CATSRVHFHEGSPLHF. CDR3 sequence (DNA): TGTGCCACCAGCAGAGTTCACTTTCACGAGGGTTCACCCCTCCACTTT.

This clonotype occurred a few times. The chain links TRBV2 to TRBJ2-2, with 10 nucleotides matching TRBD2. Germline loops: CDR1 SNHLY, CDR2 FYNNEI. The CDR3 runs 16 residues. With V trimmed by 5 bases and J by 3 bases, 6 bases remained unmatched. CDR3 nucleotides: TGTGCCAGCAGTACCACTAGCGGGGAAGACACCGGGGAGCTGTTTTTT. Amino acid sequence: CASSTTSGEDTGELFF.

A few counts support this clonotype. V and J are TRBV29-1 and TRBJ2-7; 10 bases map to TRBD2. The CDR3 has 15 residues. CDR1 and CDR2 from the germline V gene are SQVTM and ANQGSEA. Trimming at V came to 2 bases and at J to 3 bases, leaving 7 bases not matched to a gene. CDR3 sequence: CSVELAGVPRYEQYF. DNA for the CDR3: TGCAGCGTTGAACTAGCGGGAGTTCCTCGCTACGAGCAGTACTTC.

This clonotype occurred a few times. This chain links TRBV5-1 with TRBJ2-3; D remains ambiguous. CDR1 is SGHRS and CDR2 is YFSETQ in the germline V gene. The V gene lost 7 bases and the J gene lost 5 bases, with 17 bases spanning the gap. The CDR3 sequence is 14 residues long. The CDR3 coding sequence is TGCGCCAGCTCGTTGCTATTCAGTTTAGATACGCAGTATTTT. It specifies CASSLLFSLDTQYF. The whole variable domain, remainder taken from reference TRBV5-1 and TRBJ2-3, is KAGVTQTPRYLIKTRGQQVTLSCSPISGHRSVSWYQQTPGQGLQFLFEYFSETQRNKGNFPGRFSGRQFSNSRSEMNVSTLELGDSALYLCASSLLFSLDTQYFGPGTRLTVL.

V gene TRBV21-1 combines with J gene TRBJ2-3; TRBD1, as called in the table, went unchecked against the DNA. TRBV21-1 is a pseudogene segment. CDR3 length: 16 amino acids. CDR3 nucleotides: TGTGCCAGCAGCTCCCGGAGGCGACCCAGCACAGATACGCAGTATTTT. Amino acids: CASSSRRRPSTDTQYF.

The J gene is TRBJ2-7, the V gene TRBV7-6; D might be TRBD1 or TRBD2, each matching 6 bases. CDR1 SGHVS and CDR2 FNYEAQ come from the germline V gene. The CDR3 covers 17 residues. Between the trimmed V and J ends, which lost 5 bases and 4 bases, there was a span of 24 bases. This CDR3 reads CASSPRRDTRGEYEQYF. As DNA, the CDR3 is TGTGCCAGCAGCCCTAGGCGGGACACAAGGGGGGAGTACGAGCAGTACTTC.

This sequence joins TRBV20-1 and TRBJ2-7; 11 bases align to TRBD1. J was trimmed by 2 bases and V by 3 bases; bases with no gene match: 9. From germline, CDR1 is DFQATT and CDR2 SNEGSKA (reference sequence). CDR3 length equals 16 residues. The CDR3 DNA reads as TGCAGTGCTAGGGGATCCGGGACAGGGGGTGCCTACGAGCAGTACTTC. Encoded protein: CSARGSGTGGAYEQYF.

V and J are TRBV29-1 and TRBJ2-3; the match to TRBD1 covers 9 bases. There are 13 residues in the CDR3. CDR1 and CDR2 from the germline V gene are SQVTM and ANQGSEA. Losses at the gene ends were 6 bases for V and 5 bases for J; bases not matched to a gene: 6. The CDR3 sequence: CSVRDREVDTQYF. CDR3 coding DNA: TGCAGCGTAAGGGACAGGGAAGTAGATACGCAGTATTTT.

This clonotype was seen just once. The V and J genes are TRBV11-2 and TRBJ2-1; 9 positions agree with TRBD1. The CDR3 totals 16 residues. V shed 3 bases and J 7 bases; nucleotides not matched to a gene: 10. Germline lookup yields CDR1 SGHAT and CDR2 FQNNGV. CDR3 amino acids: CASSLNTGTGINEQFF. CDR3 DNA sequence: TGTGCCAGCAGCTTGAACACTGGGACAGGGATAAATGAGCAGTTCTTC.

This chain links TRBV4-3 with TRBJ2-1; D unclear. The CDR3 runs 14 residues. V was cut by 0 bases and J by 6 bases, with 9 bases left in between. Germline CDR1 reads LGHNA; CDR2 reads YSLEER. This CDR3 is CASSQESWGNEQFF. CDR3 in DNA: TGCGCCAGCAGCCAAGAAAGCTGGGGCAATGAGCAGTTCTTC.

This clonotype appeared a few times. The V gene is TRBV6-5, the J gene TRBJ1-5; a weak D match, TRBD1 (5 bases). V lost 4 bases and J 0 bases, leaving 13 bases between the germline ends. CDR1 and CDR2 from the germline V gene are MNHEY and SVGAGI. The CDR3 loop spans 16 amino acids. The CDR3 DNA is TGTGCCAGCAGTTCCCCCGACAGAAGTAGCAATCAGCCCCAGCATTTT. This encodes CASSSPDRSSNQPQHF.

V is TRBV5-6 and J is TRBJ2-2; D gene uncertain. The germline gives CDR1 SGHDT, CDR2 YYEEEE. The CDR3 runs to 17 residues. V was shortened by 0 bases and J by 0 bases, with 12 bases between the two germline ends. The CDR3 DNA sequence: TGTGCCAGCAGCTTGGTCCTGACGGGTGCGAACACCGGGGAGCTGTTTTTT. It is translated as CASSLVLTGANTGELFF.

This clonotype has only a few counts. The chain combines TRBV4-2 with TRBJ2-1; 13 bases fit TRBD2. Per the germline V gene, CDR1 is LGHNA and CDR2 is YNFKEQ. This CDR3 is built from 16 residues. V gave up 0 bases and J gave up 10 bases; unmatched junction bases: 6. The CDR3 bases are TGTGCCAGCAGCCAAGATCCGCTACTAGCGGGAGGGGAGCAGTTCTTC. Protein product: CASSQDPLLAGGEQFF.

The CDR3 is CASRTDRAQNSPLHF. The CDR3 bases are TGTGCCAGCAGAACCGACAGGGCCCAAAATTCACCCCTCCACTTT. The gene calls are TRBV27 and TRBJ1-6; 7 nucleotides agree with TRBD1. The junction had 9 bases not matched to a gene; V was cut back by 6 bases and J by 7 bases. CDR3 length: 15 residues. The V gene's germline CDR1 is MNHEY and CDR2 SMNVEV (reference sequence).